The rows below give T cell receptor beta chains drawn from one sample of a study of blood T cell repertoires in COVID-19. Produced via immunoSEQ multiplex PCR; TCRdb's table is partial and in-frame only. This sample has 120,000 or so clones, with about 85% found just once. Sequencing was carried out using peripheral blood. Every receptor here comes from an elderly man with active or convalescent COVID-19. CDR3s include the opening cysteine and the closing phenylalanine or tryptophan.

J gene	V gene	CDR3 protein
TRBJ2-1	TRBV9	CASSVGQGRYNEQFF
TRBJ1-6	TRBV7-8	CASSLEAGSLNSPLHF
TRBJ2-5	TRBV10-3	CAISTGTSRTQYF
TRBJ1-6	TRBV5-4	CASSLGTGGNSPLHF
TRBJ1-3	TRBV5-4	CASSLGLQGSGNTIYF
TRBJ1-6	TRBV30	CAWSTFDNSPLHF
TRBJ1-3	TRBV9	CASSVGQGVGNTIYF
TRBJ2-4	TRBV19	CASSIGSGGVSNIQYF
TRBJ1-6	TRBV30	CAWRTPGQGSSPLHF
TRBJ2-1	TRBV10-3	CAILDRGSYEQFF
TRBJ1-2	TRBV9	CASSVGQGAVDYGYTF
TRBJ1-2	TRBV30	CAWNYRGARDLNGYTF
TRBJ1-2	TRBV5-1	CASSLDTTNYGYTF
TRBJ1-2	TRBV6-5	CASTWTGGYGYTF
TRBJ2-3	TRBV2	CASSDASLAFSGTDTQYF
TRBJ1-2	TRBV30	CAWSLRYGYTF
TRBJ2-1	TRBV7-6	CASSYDRLAGVGEQFF
TRBJ1-2	TRBV19	CAVSEQDYGYTF
TRBJ2-7	TRBV1	CTSSQDRQGNEQYF
TRBJ1-1	TRBV7-2	CASGLRTLGNTEAFF
TRBJ2-7	TRBV5-4	CASSTTDRGSYEQYF
TRBJ2-7	TRBV7-2	CASSWGQTSYEQYF
TRBJ2-7	TRBV23-1	CASIPRLAAGYEQYF
TRBJ2-3	TRBV7-2	CASSSGLAGGGAQYF
TRBJ1-5	TRBV7-2	CASSLVSGRNNQPQHF
TRBJ2-2	TRBV13	CASSPAVGTENTGELFF
TRBJ1-2	TRBV12-3/TRBV12-4	CASSLGGGRGYTF
TRBJ1-2	TRBV5-1	CASSLVGDSGYTF
TRBJ2-7	TRBV5-1	CASSFSSGLQIGGYEQYF
TRBJ1-6	TRBV18	CASSPETGGPPLHF
TRBJ1-2	TRBV7-9	CASSLVDRGAFNYGYTF
TRBJ2-7	TRBV3-1/TRBV3-2	CASSQVRQGEQYF
TRBJ1-6	TRBV6-5	CASSYRGNSPLHF
TRBJ2-7	TRBV14	CASSSFLVEQYF
TRBJ1-5	TRBV7-2	CASSSTGWDNQPQHF
TRBJ2-1	TRBV14	CASSGLSGRIFYNEQFF
TRBJ1-5	TRBV15	CATSSGRDRDQPQHF
TRBJ2-6	TRBV27	CASRILAGGVASGANVLTF
TRBJ2-7	TRBV6-2/TRBV6-3	CASSGELAGPYEQYF
TRBJ1-3	TRBV6-5	CASRGTANSGNTIYF
TRBJ1-5	TRBV19	CASRTGQGAKQPQHF
TRBJ2-1	TRBV5-1	CASSPGTRNYNEQFF
TRBJ1-1	TRBV2	CASSVTRVNTEAFF
TRBJ1-4	TRBV7-9	CASSFGTGHEKLFF
TRBJ1-1	TRBV5-4	CASSPTKRTGEFVGYTEAFF
TRBJ2-7	TRBV10-3	CAISESFSYEQYF
TRBJ2-5	TRBV9	CASSVAAGSQETQYF
TRBJ2-1	TRBV4-1	CASRRLGSSYNEQFF